The sequence of this TCR beta chain was determined in a study of CD8 T cells in Susac syndrome. From germline, CDR1 is SNHLY and CDR2 FYNNEI. V shed 6 bases and J 4 bases; nucleotides not matched to a gene: 5. The CDR3 covers 13 residues. The T cells that were sequenced for TCR beta were CD8+ and CD4+ cells from blood. The RNA input was 0.5 to 1 ug, and it was reverse transcribed with random hexamers. The amplification used immunoSEQ multiplex PCR on TCR beta CDR3; it spanned 54 Vbeta and 13 Jbeta. TCRdb analysed the immunoSEQ multiplex PCR reads with MiXCR anew, one entry per CDR3 protein. The sample lists roughly 170,000 distinct CDR3 sequences; under 95% were seen once.

Sequences were obtained from CD4+ T cells from PBMCs. The receptor was derived from a human donor with multiple sclerosis. The chain couples TRBV2 to TRBJ1-1; 7 positions match TRBD1. CDR3 region: CASREQGFTEAFF. The CDR3 nucleotides are TGTGCCAGCAGAGAACAGGGGTTCACTGAAGCTTTCTTT.